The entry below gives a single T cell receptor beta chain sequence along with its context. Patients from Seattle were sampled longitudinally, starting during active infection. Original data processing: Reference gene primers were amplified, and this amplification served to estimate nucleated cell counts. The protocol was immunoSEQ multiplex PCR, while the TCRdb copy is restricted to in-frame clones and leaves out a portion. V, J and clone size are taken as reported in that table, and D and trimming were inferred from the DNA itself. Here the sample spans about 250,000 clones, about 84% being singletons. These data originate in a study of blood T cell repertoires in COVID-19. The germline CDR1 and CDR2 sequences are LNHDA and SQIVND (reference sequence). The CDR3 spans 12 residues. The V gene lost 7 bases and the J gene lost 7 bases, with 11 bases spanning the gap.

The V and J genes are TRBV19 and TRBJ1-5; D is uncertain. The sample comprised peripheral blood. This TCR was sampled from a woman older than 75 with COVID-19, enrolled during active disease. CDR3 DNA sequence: TGTGCCAGTAAAGATGGGAGCCAGCCCCAGCATTTT. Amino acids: CASKDGSQPQHF.